The T cell receptor beta chain under discussion was sequenced for a study of T cell repertoires in cytomegalovirus infection. Study as a whole: CMV epitopes that were recently identified and HLA-C-restricted were used alongside well-studied HLA-B-restricted ones. Through public TCR beta signatures, both CMV infection and matching HLA type were indicated. Regarding the study as a whole: CMV-specific HLA-C-restricted TCR beta clonotypes dominated the ex vivo response. Totalled public TCR beta family frequency picked out people who carried CMV plus the relevant HLA.

TCRdb fed the reads into MiXCR, producing one record per CDR3 protein. This sample has approximately 990,000 distinct CDR3 sequences; around 29% occur once, and the top ten carry about 14%. V shed 6 bases, J shed 4 bases, and the junction held 10 bases outside the gene matches. Germline loops: CDR1 SGHTA, CDR2 FQGTGA. The CDR3 spans 15 residues. About this clonotype itself: The antigen is not known.

The V call is TRBV7-3, the J call TRBJ2-5, with TRBD2 matching 8 bases. This sequence originates from a human donor in good health (CMV status not recorded). Some clones in this sample may be carry-over from other donors' samples. Sequencing was performed on cultured CD8+ T cells from PBMCs, taken from culture after CMV antigen stimulation. CDR3 DNA: TGTGCCAGCAGTCGGGGGGGATCCGAGGTAGAGACCCAGTACTTC. Protein: CASSRGGSEVETQYF.